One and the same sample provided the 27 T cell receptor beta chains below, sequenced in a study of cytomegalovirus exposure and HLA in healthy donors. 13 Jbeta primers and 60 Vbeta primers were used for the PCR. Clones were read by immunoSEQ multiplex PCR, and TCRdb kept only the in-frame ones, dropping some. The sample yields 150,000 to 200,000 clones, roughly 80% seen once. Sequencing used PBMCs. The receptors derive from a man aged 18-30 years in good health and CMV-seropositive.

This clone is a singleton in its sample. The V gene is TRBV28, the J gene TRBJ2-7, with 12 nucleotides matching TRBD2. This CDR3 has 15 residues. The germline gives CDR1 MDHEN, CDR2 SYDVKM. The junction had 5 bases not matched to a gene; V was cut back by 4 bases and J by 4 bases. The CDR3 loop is CASSSTSGGEYEQYF. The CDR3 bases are TGTGCCAGCAGTTCGACTAGCGGGGGCGAATACGAGCAGTACTTC.

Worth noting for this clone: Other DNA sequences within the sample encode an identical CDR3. The CDR3 nucleotides are TGTGCCAGCAGCTCGGCCGGGATGACAGATACGCAGTATTTT. Translating gives CASSSAGMTDTQYF. V usage is TRBV6-5 and J usage is TRBJ2-3; possibly TRBD2 for D (5 bases). The germline V gene has CDR1 MNHEY and CDR2 SVGAGI. The V gene lost 6 bases and the J gene lost 3 bases, with 13 bases spanning the gap. The CDR3 runs to 14 residues.

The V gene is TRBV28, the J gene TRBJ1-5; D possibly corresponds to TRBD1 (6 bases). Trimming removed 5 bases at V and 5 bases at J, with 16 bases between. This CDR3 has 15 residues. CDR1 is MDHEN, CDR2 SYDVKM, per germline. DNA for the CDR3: TGTGCCAGCAGTCAGAACCGGGACAAAGATCAGCCCCAGCATTTT. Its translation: CASSQNRDKDQPQHF.

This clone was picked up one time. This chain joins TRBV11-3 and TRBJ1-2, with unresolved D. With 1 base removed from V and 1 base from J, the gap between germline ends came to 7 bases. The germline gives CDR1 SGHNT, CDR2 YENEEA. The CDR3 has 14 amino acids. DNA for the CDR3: TGTGCCAGCAGCTTAGGGGCAGATAACTATGGCTACACCTTC. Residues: CASSLGADNYGYTF. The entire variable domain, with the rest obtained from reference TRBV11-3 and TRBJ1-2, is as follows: EAGVVQSPRYKIIEKKQPVAFWCNPISGHNTLYWYLQNLGQGPELLIRYENEEAVDDSQLPKDRFSAERLKGVDSTLKIQPAELGDSAVYLCASSLGADNYGYTFGSGTRLTVV.

CDR3 nucleotides: TGCAGCGTCATCCCGGGACTTTCCAGCTCCTACGAGCAGTACTTC. It encodes CSVIPGLSSSYEQYF. The chain has TRBV29-1 and TRBJ2-7, with TRBD2 as a possible D gene (6 bases). The CDR3 runs 15 residues. Per the germline V gene, CDR1 is SQVTM and CDR2 is ANQGSEA. Trimming removed 6 bases at V and 0 bases at J, with 18 bases between.

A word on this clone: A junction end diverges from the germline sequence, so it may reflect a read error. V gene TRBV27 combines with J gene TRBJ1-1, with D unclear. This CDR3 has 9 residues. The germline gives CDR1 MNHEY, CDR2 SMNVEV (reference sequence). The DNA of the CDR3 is TGTGCCAGCAGTTTAGAGGTTCCCTTT. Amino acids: CASSLEVPF.

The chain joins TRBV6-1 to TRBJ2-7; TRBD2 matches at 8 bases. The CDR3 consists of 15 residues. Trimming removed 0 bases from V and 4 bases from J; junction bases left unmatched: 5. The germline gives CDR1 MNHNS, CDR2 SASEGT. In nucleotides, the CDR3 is TGTGCCAGCAGTGAAGCCCTAGCGGGCCGGTACGAGCAGTACTTC. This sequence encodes CASSEALAGRYEQYF.

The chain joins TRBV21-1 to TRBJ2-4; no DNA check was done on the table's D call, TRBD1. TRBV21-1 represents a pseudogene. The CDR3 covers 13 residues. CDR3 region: CASTTTGKNIQYF. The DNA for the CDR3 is TGTGCCAGCACGACGACAGGCAAAAACATTCAGTACTTC.

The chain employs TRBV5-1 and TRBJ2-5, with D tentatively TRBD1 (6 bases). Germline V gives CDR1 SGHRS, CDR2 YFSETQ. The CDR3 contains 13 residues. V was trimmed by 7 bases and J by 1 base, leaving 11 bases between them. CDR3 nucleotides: TGCGCCAGCCAGATAGGGGGCCAAGAGACCCAGTACTTC. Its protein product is CASQIGGQETQYF.

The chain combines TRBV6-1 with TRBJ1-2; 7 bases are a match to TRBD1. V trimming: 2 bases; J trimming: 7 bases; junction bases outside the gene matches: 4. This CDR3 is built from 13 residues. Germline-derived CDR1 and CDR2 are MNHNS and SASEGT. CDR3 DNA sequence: TGTGCCAGCAGTGAATTACCAGGGGGTGGCTACACCTTC. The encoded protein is CASSELPGGGYTF.

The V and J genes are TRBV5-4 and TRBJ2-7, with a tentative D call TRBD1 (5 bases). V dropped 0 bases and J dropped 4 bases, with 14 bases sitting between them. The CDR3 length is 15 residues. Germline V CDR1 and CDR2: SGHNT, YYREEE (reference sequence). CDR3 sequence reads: CASSLDSAGLYEQYF. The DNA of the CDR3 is TGTGCCAGCAGCTTGGATTCAGCAGGGCTATACGAGCAGTACTTC.

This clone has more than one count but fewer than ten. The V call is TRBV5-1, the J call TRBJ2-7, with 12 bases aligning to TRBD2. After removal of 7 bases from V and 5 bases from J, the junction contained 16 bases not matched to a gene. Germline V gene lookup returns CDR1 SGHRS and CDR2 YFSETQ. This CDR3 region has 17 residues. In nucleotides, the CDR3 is TGCGCCAGCGCCGAAGGTCTAGCGGGAGGGCCTGGGCACGAGCAGTACTTC. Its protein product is CASAEGLAGGPGHEQYF.

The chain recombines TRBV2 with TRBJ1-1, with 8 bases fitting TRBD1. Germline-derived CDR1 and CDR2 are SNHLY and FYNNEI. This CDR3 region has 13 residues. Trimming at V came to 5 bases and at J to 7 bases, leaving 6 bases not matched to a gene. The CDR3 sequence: CASSRDRGGEAFF. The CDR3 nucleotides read TGTGCCAGCAGTCGTGACAGGGGTGGTGAAGCTTTCTTT.

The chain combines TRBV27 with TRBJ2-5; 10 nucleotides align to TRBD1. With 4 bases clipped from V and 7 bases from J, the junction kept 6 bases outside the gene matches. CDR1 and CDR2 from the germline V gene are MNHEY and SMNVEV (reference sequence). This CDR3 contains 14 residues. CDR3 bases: TGTGCCAGCAGTTACGGGACAGGGGCGTCGACCCAGTACTTC. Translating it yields CASSYGTGASTQYF.

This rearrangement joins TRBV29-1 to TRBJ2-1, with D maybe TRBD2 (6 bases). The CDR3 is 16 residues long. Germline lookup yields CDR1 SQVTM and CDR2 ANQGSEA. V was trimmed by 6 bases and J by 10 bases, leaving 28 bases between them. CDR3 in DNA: TGCAGCGTCTGCCTTGACGGGAGCCCCCCCTACGCGGAGCAGTTCTTC. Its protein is CSVCLDGSPPYAEQFF.

This CDR3 is CASKREDTGELFF. CDR3 sequence (DNA): TGTGCCAGCAAGCGGGAAGACACCGGGGAGCTGTTTTTT. The chain is built from TRBV6-1 and TRBJ2-2; TRBD2 matches at 7 bases. This CDR3 is built from 13 residues. The ends lost 7 bases at V and 3 bases at J; junction bases unmatched: 2. From germline, CDR1 is MNHNS and CDR2 SASEGT.

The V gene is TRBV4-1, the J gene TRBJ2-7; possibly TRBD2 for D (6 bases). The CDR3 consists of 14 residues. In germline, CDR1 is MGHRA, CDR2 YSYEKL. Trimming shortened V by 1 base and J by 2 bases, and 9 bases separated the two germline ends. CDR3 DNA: TGCGCCAGCAGCCAAGGGACTACCACCTACGAGCAGTACTTC. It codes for CASSQGTTTYEQYF.

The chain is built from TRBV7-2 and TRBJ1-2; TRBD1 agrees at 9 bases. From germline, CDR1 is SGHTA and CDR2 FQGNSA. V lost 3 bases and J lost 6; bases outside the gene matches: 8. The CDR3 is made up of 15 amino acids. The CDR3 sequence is CASSFYSGTGNGYTF. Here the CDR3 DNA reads TGTGCCAGCAGCTTTTATTCCGGGACAGGGAATGGCTACACCTTC.

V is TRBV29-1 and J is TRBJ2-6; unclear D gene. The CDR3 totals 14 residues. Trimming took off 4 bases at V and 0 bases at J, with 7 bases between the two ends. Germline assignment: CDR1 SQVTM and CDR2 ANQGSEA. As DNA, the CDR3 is TGCAGCGTTGCGGTCGCCTCTGGGGCCAACGTCCTGACTTTC. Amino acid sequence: CSVAVASGANVLTF.

CDR3 in amino acids: CASSQGPDPREGGGELFF. CDR3 sequence (DNA): TGCGCCAGCAGCCAGGGACCCGATCCGCGGGAGGGGGGCGGGGAGCTGTTTTTT. The V gene is TRBV4-1, the J gene TRBJ2-2; 9 bases fit TRBD2. The germline gives CDR1 MGHRA, CDR2 YSYEKL. V trimming: 3 bases; J trimming: 7 bases; junction bases outside the gene matches: 15. This CDR3 has 18 amino acids.

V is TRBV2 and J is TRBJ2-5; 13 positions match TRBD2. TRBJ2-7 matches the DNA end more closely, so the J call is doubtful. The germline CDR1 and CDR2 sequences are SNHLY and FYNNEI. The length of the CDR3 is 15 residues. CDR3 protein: CASSQLGLAGYEQYF. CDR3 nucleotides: TGTGCCAGCAGTCAATTGGGACTAGCGGGATACGAGCAGTACTTC.

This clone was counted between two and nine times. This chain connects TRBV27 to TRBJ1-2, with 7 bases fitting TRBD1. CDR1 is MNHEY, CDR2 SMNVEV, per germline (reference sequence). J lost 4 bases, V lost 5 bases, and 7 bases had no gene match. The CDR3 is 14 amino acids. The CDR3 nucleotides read TGTGCCAGCAGTCCTCGCCGGGACAGCTATGGCTACACCTTC. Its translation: CASSPRRDSYGYTF.

This CDR3 reads CASSQTYSGSYEQYF. As DNA, the CDR3 is TGTGCCAGCAGTCAAACGTATAGCGGGAGCTACGAGCAGTACTTC. The chain joins TRBV27 to TRBJ2-7, with TRBD2 identical over 9 bases. V was pared by 5 bases and J by 3 bases, with 8 bases of the junction left unmatched. Germline CDR1 reads MNHEY; CDR2 reads SMNVEV (reference sequence). There are 15 residues in the CDR3.

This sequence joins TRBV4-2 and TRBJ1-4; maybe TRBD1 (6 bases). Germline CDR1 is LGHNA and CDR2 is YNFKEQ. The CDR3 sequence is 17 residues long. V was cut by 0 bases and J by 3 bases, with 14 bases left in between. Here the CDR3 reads CASSQDWVGGANEKLFF. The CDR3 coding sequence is TGTGCCAGCAGCCAAGATTGGGTAGGGGGGGCTAATGAAAAACTGTTTTTT.

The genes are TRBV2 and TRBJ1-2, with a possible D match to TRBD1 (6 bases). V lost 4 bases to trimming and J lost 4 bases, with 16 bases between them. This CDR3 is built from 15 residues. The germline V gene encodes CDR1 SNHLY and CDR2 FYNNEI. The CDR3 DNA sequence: TGTGCCAGCAGTGGGCAGGGGCAGGGGCTCTATGGCTACACCTTC. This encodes CASSGQGQGLYGYTF.

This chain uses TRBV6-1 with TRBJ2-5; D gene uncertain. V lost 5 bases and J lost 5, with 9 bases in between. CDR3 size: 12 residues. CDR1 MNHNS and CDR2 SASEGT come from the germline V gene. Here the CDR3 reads CASSFFGETQYF. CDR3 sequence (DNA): TGTGCCAGCAGTTTTTTCGGGGAGACCCAGTACTTC.

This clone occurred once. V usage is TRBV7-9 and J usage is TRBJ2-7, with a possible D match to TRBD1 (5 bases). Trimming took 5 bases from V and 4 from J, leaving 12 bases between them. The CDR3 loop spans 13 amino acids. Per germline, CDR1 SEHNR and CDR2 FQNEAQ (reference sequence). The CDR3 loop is CASSPSAGYEQYF. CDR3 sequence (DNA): TGTGCCAGCAGCCCCTCGGCAGGGTACGAGCAGTACTTC.